This is a list of T cell receptor beta chains from one sample in a study of T cell responses to AZD1222 COVID-19 vaccine. Sequencing used immunoSEQ multiplex PCR; TCRdb keeps in-frame clones, though not all of them. The sample records roughly 93,000 clones, just under 90% being singletons. The source was peripheral blood, collected on day 0 of MenACWY control vaccination. The receptors come from an adult in good health. Each CDR3 is given with its conserved first and last residue. D genes are given only for firm matches. The size of a clone is reported for some rows only, either as once, few or many, or as a class for expanded clones.

V gene	D gene	J gene	clone size	CDR3 DNA	CDR3 protein
TRBV18	TRBD1	TRBJ2-6	NA	TGTGCCAGCTCACCTACCGGGACAGGGGGATCCTCTGGGGCCAACGTCCTGACTTTC	CASSPTGTGGSSGANVLTF
TRBV18	NA	TRBJ2-1	few	TGTGCCAGCTCACCACCGGTTGGGGCGGACAATGAGCAGTTCTTC	CASSPPVGADNEQFF
TRBV13	NA	TRBJ1-2	NA	TGTGCCAGCAGCTTAGGCCGGGACACCCGAGAGAGAAACTATGGCTACACCTTC	CASSLGRDTRERNYGYTF
TRBV30	TRBD1	TRBJ1-2	NA	TGTGCCTGGGGGACAGGGCGAGCTACCTTC	CAWGTGRATF
TRBV12-3/TRBV12-4	TRBD1	TRBJ2-5	NA	TGTGCCAGCAGGGGACAGGGTCAAGAGACCCAGTACTTC	CASRGQGQETQYF
TRBV7-2	TRBD1	TRBJ1-3	NA	TGTGCCAGCAGCCCGGACAGGGGCCTTGGAAACACCATATATTTT	CASSPDRGLGNTIYF
TRBV5-6	TRBD1	TRBJ2-3	NA	TGTGCCAGCAGCTTGATTGGACAGGGCGACATCTCGCAGTATTTT	CASSLIGQGDISQYF
TRBV14	NA	TRBJ1-6	NA	TGTGCCAGCAGCCCCTTGTCGACCTATAATTCACCCCTCCACTTT	CASSPLSTYNSPLHF
TRBV14	NA	TRBJ2-3	NA	TGTGCCAGCAGCCAGGGAAATACGCAGTATTTT	CASSQGNTQYF
TRBV6-5	TRBD2	TRBJ2-7	once	TGTGCCAGCAGGACTAGCGGGGCCTTATACGAGCAGTACTTC	CASRTSGALYEQYF
TRBV12-3/TRBV12-4	NA	TRBJ2-3	NA	TGTGCCAGCAGTCCAACAGGAGATACGCAGTATTTT	CASSPTGDTQYF
TRBV11-3	TRBD2	TRBJ2-3	NA	TGTGCCACCTCCGTCGGGACTAGCAGGGCAGATACGCAGTATTTT	CATSVGTSRADTQYF
TRBV27	NA	TRBJ1-6	NA	TGTGCCAGCAGTCCGCGTAATTCACCCCTCCACTTT	CASSPRNSPLHF
TRBV23-1	TRBD1	TRBJ1-5	NA	TGCGCCAGCTGGAACAGGGGGAATAGCAATCAGCCCCAGCATTTT	CASWNRGNSNQPQHF
TRBV19	NA	TRBJ2-7	NA	TGTGCCAGTAGTAACCACTACGAGCAGTACTTC	CASSNHYEQYF
TRBV6-5	TRBD2	TRBJ2-5	NA	TGTGCCAGCAGTTACGGCCCGGGACTAGAAGAGACCCAGTACTTC	CASSYGPGLEETQYF
TRBV5-1	NA	TRBJ1-5	NA	TGCGCCAGCAGCTTGGCAGGGGGCAATCAGCCCCAGCATTTT	CASSLAGGNQPQHF
TRBV7-3	NA	TRBJ1-6	once	TGTGCCAGCAGCTTAAACCCGGGGGCTTCACCCCTCCACTTT	CASSLNPGASPLHF
TRBV4-2	NA	TRBJ2-1	NA	TGTGCCAGCAGCCCAGAAGACAGCTCCTACAATGAGCAGTTCTTC	CASSPEDSSYNEQFF
TRBV11-3	NA	TRBJ2-6	NA	TGTGCCAGCAGCTTAGATCTTGCAGCCTCTGGGGCCAACGTCCTGACTTTC	CASSLDLAASGANVLTF
TRBV7-2	TRBD1	TRBJ2-7	NA	TGTGCCAGCAGCTTAGCCACGGGACAGACCTACGAGCAGTACTTC	CASSLATGQTYEQYF
TRBV7-2	NA	TRBJ1-1	NA	TGTGCCAGCAGCTTAGCGCCACTACTTGACACTGAAGCTTTCTTT	CASSLAPLLDTEAFF
TRBV5-1	NA	TRBJ1-1	NA	TGCGCCAGCAGCGACACCGGGGCTGAAGCTTTCTTT	CASSDTGAEAFF